The present T cell receptor (beta chain) was sequenced within a study of T cells in Graves' hyperthyroidism and ophthalmopathy. Using RNA transcripts as the source, TCR beta CDR3 regions were amplified. First-round RT-PCR of the TCR CDR3 relied on the HTBI primer set. TCRdb ran MiXCR on the multiplex PCR reads and lists one entry per CDR3 protein. The sample has about 500,000 distinct CDR3 sequences, over 15% seen once. Study-wide results and limits: Using 13 V-J features, a model discriminated ophthalmopathy from stable hyperthyroidism. Most clonotypes expanded in the thyroid (above 0.001) were also present in blood.

The germline V and J ends were trimmed by 1 base and 1 base, with 10 bases remaining between them. The CDR3 runs to 15 residues. Per the germline V gene, CDR1 is MNHEY and CDR2 is SVGAGI. Diagnosis rested on symptoms, serum thyroxine and TRAb, thyroid ultrasound, and orbital computed tomography. The authors obtained PBMCs from over 8.5 ml of fresh peripheral blood. There are many counts of this clonotype. Its target is not known. The chain has TRBV6-5 and TRBJ1-1, with D maybe TRBD1 (6 bases). This clonotype was sampled from a woman between 18 and 29 years old with Graves' hyperthyroidism. Material for sequencing was blood. The CDR3 here is CASSYWGAPNTEAFF. CDR3 coding DNA: TGTGCCAGCAGTTACTGGGGGGCCCCGAACACTGAAGCTTTCTTT.